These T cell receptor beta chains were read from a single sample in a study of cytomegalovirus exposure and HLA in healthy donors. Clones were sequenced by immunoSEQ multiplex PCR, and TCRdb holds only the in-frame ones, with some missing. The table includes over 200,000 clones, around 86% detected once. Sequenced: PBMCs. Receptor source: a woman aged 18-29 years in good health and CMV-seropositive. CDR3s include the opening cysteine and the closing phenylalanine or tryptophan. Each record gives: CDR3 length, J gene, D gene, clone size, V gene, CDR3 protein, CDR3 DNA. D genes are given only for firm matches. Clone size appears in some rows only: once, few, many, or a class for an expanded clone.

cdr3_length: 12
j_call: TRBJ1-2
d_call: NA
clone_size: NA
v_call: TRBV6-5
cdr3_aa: CASSADFYGYTF
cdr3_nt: TGTGCCAGCAGTGCGGACTTCTATGGCTACACCTTC

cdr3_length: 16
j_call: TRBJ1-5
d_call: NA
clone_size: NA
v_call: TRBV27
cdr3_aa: CASSLSGYRDNQPQHF
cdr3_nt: TGTGCCAGCAGTTTATCGGGGTACAGGGACAATCAGCCCCAGCATTTT

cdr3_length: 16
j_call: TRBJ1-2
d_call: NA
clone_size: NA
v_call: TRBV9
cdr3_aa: CASSPSSLGAPGGYTF
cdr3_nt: TGTGCCAGCAGCCCCTCCTCCTTGGGCGCTCCTGGTGGCTACACCTTC

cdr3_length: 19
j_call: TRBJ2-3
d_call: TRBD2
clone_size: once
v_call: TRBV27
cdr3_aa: CASRRTSGSPLRNTDTQYF
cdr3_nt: TGTGCCAGCAGACGGACTAGCGGGAGTCCACTTCGAAACACAGATACGCAGTATTTT

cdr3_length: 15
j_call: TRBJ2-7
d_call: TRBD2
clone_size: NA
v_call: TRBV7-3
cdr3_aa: CASSPMGGSIYEQYF
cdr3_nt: TGTGCCAGCAGCCCAATGGGCGGGAGCATCTACGAGCAGTACTTC

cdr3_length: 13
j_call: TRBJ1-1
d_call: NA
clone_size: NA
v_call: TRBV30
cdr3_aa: CAWSNGGHTEAFF
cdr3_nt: TGTGCCTGGAGTAACGGGGGACACACTGAAGCTTTCTTT

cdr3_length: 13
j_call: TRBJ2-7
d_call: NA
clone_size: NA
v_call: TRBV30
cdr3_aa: CAWIIGGSYEQYF
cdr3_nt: TGTGCCTGGATAATTGGCGGCTCCTACGAGCAGTACTTC

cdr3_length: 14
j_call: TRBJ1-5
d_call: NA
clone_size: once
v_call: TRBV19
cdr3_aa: CASSNRVRVQPQHF
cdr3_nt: TGTGCCAGTTCTAACAGGGTGCGTGTCCAGCCCCAGCATTTT

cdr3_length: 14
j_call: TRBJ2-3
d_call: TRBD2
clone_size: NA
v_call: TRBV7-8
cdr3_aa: CASSRSGSTDTQYF
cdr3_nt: TGTGCCAGCAGCCGTAGCGGGAGCACAGATACGCAGTATTTT

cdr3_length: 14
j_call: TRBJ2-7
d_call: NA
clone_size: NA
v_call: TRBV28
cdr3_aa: CASRPQGKVYEQYF
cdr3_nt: TGTGCCAGCAGACCACAGGGCAAAGTTTACGAGCAGTACTTC

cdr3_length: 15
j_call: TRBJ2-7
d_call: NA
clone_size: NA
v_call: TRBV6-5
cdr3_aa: CASSYSGSLGYEQYF
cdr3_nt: TGTGCCAGCAGTTACTCGGGGAGTTTAGGTTACGAGCAGTACTTC

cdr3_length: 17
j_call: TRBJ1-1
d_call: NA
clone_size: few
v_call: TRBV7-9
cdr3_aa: CASSAIQGYGADTEAFF
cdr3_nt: TGTGCCAGCAGCGCGATCCAGGGGTATGGGGCTGACACTGAAGCTTTCTTT

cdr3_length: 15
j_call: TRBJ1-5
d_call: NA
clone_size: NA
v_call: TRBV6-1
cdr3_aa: CASSDMGALNQPQHF
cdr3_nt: TGTGCCAGCAGTGATATGGGGGCATTGAATCAGCCCCAGCATTTT

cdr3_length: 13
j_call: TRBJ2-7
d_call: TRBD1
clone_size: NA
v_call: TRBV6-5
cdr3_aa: CATLAGTGYEQYF
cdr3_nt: TGTGCCACCTTGGCCGGGACAGGATACGAGCAGTACTTC

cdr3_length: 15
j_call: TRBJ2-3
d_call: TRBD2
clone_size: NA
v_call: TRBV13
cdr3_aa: CASSPDSGRIDTQYF
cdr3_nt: TGTGCCAGCAGCCCCGATAGCGGGAGGATAGATACGCAGTATTTT

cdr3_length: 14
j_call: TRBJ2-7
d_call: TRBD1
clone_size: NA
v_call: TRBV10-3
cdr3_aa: CAITPSTGMWEQYF
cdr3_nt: TGTGCCATCACCCCCTCGACAGGGATGTGGGAGCAGTACTTC

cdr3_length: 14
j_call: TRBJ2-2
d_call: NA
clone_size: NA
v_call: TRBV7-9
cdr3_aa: CASSFSGNTGELFF
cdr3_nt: TGTGCCAGCAGCTTTAGCGGGAACACCGGGGAGCTGTTTTTT

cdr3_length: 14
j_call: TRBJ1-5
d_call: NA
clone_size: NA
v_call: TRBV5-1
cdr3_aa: CASSDGHSNQPQHF
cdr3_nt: TGCGCCAGCAGCGACGGACATAGCAATCAGCCCCAGCATTTT

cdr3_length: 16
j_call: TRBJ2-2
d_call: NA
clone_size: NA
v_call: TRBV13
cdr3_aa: CASSLWRSGNTGELFF
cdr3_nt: TGTGCCAGCAGCCTTTGGAGGAGTGGGAACACCGGGGAGCTGTTTTTT

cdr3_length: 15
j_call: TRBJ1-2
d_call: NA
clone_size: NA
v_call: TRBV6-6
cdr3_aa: CASSYERDISDGYTF
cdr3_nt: TGTGCCAGCAGTTACGAACGGGATATATCGGATGGCTACACCTTC

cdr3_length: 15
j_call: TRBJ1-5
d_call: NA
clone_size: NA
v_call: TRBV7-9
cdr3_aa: CASSMQTQPLQPQHF
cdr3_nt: TGTGCCAGCAGCATGCAGACACAACCCCTTCAGCCCCAGCATTTT

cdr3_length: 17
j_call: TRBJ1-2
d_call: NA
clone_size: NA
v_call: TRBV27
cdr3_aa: CASSLSAFSGAIYGYTF
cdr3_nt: TGTGCCAGCAGTTTATCGGCGTTCAGCGGGGCAATATATGGCTACACCTTC

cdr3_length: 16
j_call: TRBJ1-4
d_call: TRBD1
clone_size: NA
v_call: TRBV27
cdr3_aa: CASSFLGQATNEKLFF
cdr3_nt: TGTGCCAGCAGTTTCTTGGGACAGGCAACTAATGAAAAACTGTTTTTT

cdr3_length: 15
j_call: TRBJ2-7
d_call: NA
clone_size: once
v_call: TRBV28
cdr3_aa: CASSFGRRRSYEQYF
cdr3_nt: TGTGCCAGCAGTTTTGGCAGGCGACGCTCCTACGAGCAGTACTTC

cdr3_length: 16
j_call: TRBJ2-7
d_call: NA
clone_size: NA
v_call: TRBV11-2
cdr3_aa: CASSLASGDVLNEQYF
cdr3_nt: TGTGCCAGCAGCTTAGCCTCGGGAGACGTGTTGAACGAGCAGTACTTC